The following is a T cell receptor beta chain sequence with its context. Its antigen is unidentified. Germline-derived CDR1 and CDR2 are SGHNT and YYREEE (reference sequence). The V segment lost 4 bases and the J segment 5 bases; nucleotides outside the gene matches: 10. This CDR3 is 15 amino acids long. Using immunoSEQ multiplex PCR, the repertoire was profiled, and TCRdb retains in-frame clones only, with some absent. The sample consists of some 41,000 clones, about 82% of them appearing once. The data originate from a study of memory CD4+ T cells and cytomegalovirus serostatus. Turning to the study itself: This sample comes from healthy Belgian adults, several CMV seropositive, approximately 23 seronegative. Notes on the study in general: CD4+ memory repertoires contained about two fifths of the roughly 160 reported CMV TCRbeta sequences.

The sort gate was single viable CD3+CD4+CD8-CD45RO+ cells for memory CD4+ T cells. Serostatus was set by detecting CMV pp150, pp28, p38, p52 IgG. This clonotype originated in an adult in good health and CMV-seronegative. Sequencing input: memory CD4+ T cells from blood. The V and J genes are TRBV5-4 and TRBJ2-5; 8 positions agree with TRBD1. Here the CDR3 DNA reads TGTGCCAGCAGCCCGGGGACAGGCCGGATGGAGACCCAGTACTTC. The encoded protein is CASSPGTGRMETQYF.